This T cell receptor beta chain is from a study of shared clonotypes between healthy human individuals. Germline V CDR1 and CDR2: SGHRS, YFSETQ. This CDR3 contains 17 residues. J gave up 4 bases and V 2 bases, and 6 bases lay outside the gene matches. The protocol was immunoSEQ multiplex PCR, while the TCRdb copy is restricted to in-frame clones and leaves out a portion. This sample carries 2 million to 2.5 million clones, approximately 94% of them seen once, and the ten largest clones take approximately 0.13%. Specimen: naive CD4+ T cells sorted from blood. The subset is: CD45RA+ positively selected. This clonotype was sampled from a man between 18 and 29 years old in good health. V and J are TRBV5-1 and TRBJ2-3; 14 bases are a match to TRBD2. The CDR3 coding sequence is TGCGCCAGCAGCTTAGACGGACTAGCGGGGGGCCCAGATACGCAGTATTTT. Its protein is CASSLDGLAGGPDTQYF.